This is a list of T cell receptor beta chains from one sample in a study of T cell responses to AZD1222 COVID-19 vaccine. Some clones are missing from TCRdb's copy, which holds only in-frame ones; the method was immunoSEQ multiplex PCR. There are 130,000 or so clones in the sample; roughly nine tenths occur only once, and just over 7% lies in the top ten. The sequences come from peripheral blood, collected on day 0 of AZD1222 vaccination. The receptors come from an adult in good health. The conserved cysteine and the conserved F or W are not part of the CDR3 here. Size values are once, few and many counts, or a class for expanded clones, and some rows have none.

J gene: TRBJ1-6; clone size: NA; CDR3 length: 13; V gene: TRBV11-2; CDR3 protein: ASSLVEGRGSPLH
J gene: TRBJ2-3; clone size: NA; CDR3 length: 17; V gene: TRBV19; CDR3 protein: ASSIRGARASVGTDTQY
J gene: TRBJ2-5; clone size: NA; CDR3 length: 12; V gene: TRBV15; CDR3 protein: ATSTDRGQETQY
J gene: TRBJ2-1; clone size: once; CDR3 length: 13; V gene: TRBV18; CDR3 protein: ASSPPTGGRDEQF
J gene: TRBJ2-3; clone size: NA; CDR3 length: 9; V gene: TRBV28; CDR3 protein: ASSLPNTQY
J gene: TRBJ1-6; clone size: NA; CDR3 length: 13; V gene: TRBV27; CDR3 protein: ASSITWGSNSPLH
J gene: TRBJ2-5; clone size: NA; CDR3 length: 14; V gene: TRBV7-9; CDR3 protein: ASSPIGGAHQETQY
J gene: TRBJ1-2; clone size: NA; CDR3 length: 12; V gene: TRBV27; CDR3 protein: ASSRAGLGYGYT
J gene: TRBJ1-1; clone size: NA; CDR3 length: 14; V gene: TRBV7-2; CDR3 protein: ASSFGVSSLNTEAF
J gene: TRBJ1-1; clone size: NA; CDR3 length: 12; V gene: TRBV18; CDR3 protein: ASSPPSLNTEAF
J gene: TRBJ2-2; clone size: NA; CDR3 length: 11; V gene: TRBV4-3; CDR3 protein: ASSQARSGELF
J gene: TRBJ1-4; clone size: NA; CDR3 length: 11; V gene: TRBV2; CDR3 protein: ASKRTGDEKLF
J gene: TRBJ2-7; clone size: NA; CDR3 length: 10; V gene: TRBV5-8; CDR3 protein: ASSAGTATQY